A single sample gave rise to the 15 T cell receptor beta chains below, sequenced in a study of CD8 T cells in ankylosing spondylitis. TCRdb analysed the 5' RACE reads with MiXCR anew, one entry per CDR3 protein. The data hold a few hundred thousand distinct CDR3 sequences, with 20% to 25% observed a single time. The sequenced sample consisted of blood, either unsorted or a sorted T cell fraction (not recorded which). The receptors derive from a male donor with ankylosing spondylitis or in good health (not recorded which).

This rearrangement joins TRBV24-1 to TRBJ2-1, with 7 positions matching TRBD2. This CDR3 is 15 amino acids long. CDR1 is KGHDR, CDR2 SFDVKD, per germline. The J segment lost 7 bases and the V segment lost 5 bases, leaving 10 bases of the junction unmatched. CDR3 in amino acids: CATSAPFRGENEQFF. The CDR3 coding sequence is TGTGCCACCAGTGCTCCCTTCCGGGGGGAGAATGAGCAGTTCTTC.

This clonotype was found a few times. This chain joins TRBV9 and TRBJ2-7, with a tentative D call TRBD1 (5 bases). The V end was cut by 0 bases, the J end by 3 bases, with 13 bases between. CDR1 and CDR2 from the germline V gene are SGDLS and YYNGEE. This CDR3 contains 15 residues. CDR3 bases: TGTGCCAGCAGCGTAGGTTCAGGGATGGTCTACGAGCAGTACTTC. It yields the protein CASSVGSGMVYEQYF.

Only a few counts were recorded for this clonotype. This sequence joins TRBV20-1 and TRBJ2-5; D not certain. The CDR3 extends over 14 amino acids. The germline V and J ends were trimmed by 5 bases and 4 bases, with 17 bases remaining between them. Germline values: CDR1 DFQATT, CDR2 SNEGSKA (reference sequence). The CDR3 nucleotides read TGCAGTGCTCGGTCCTCGGGCCGGAGAGAGACCCAGTACTTC. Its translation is CSARSSGRRETQYF.

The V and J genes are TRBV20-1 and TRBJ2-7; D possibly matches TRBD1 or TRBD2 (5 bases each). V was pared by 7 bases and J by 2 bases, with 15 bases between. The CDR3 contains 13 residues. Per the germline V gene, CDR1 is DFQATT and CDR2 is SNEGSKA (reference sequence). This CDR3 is CSGDDRATYEQYF. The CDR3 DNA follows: TGCAGTGGGGACGACAGAGCCACCTACGAGCAGTACTTC.

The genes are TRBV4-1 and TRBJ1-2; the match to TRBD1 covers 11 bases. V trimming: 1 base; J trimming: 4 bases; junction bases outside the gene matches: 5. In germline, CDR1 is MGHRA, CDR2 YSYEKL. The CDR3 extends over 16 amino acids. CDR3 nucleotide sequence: TGCGCCAGCAGCCAAGGGGGGACAGGGGGAATCTATGGCTACACCTTC. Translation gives CASSQGGTGGIYGYTF.

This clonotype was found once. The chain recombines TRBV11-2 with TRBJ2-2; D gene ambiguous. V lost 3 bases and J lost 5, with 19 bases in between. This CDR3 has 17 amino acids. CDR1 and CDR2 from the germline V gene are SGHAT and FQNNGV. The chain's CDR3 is CASSFQTGFGWTGELFF. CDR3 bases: TGTGCCAGCAGCTTTCAGACCGGGTTTGGTTGGACCGGGGAGCTGTTTTTT. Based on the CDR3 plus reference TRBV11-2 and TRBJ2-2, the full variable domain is EAGVAQSPRYKIIEKRQSVAFWCNPISGHATLYWYQQILGQGPKLLIQFQNNGVVDDSQLPKDRFSAERLKGVDSTLKIQPAKLEDSAVYLCASSFQTGFGWTGELFFGEGSRLTVL.

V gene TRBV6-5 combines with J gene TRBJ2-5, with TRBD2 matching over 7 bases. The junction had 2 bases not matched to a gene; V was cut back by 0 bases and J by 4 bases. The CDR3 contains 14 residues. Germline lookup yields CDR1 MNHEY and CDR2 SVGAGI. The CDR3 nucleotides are TGTGCCAGCAGTTACTCGGGGGGGGTAGAGACCCAGTACTTC. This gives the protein CASSYSGGVETQYF.

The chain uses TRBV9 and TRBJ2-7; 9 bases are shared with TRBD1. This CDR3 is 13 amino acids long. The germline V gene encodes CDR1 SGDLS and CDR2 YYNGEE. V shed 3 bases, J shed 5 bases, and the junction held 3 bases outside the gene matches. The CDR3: CASSERQGDEQYF. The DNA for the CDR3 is TGTGCCAGCAGCGAGAGACAGGGGGACGAGCAGTACTTC. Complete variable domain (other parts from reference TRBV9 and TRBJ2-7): DSGVTQTPKHLITATGQRVTLRCSPRSGDLSVYWYQQSLDQGLQFLIQYYNGEERAKGNILERFSAQQFPDLHSELNLSSLELGDSALYFCASSERQGDEQYFGPGTRLTVT.

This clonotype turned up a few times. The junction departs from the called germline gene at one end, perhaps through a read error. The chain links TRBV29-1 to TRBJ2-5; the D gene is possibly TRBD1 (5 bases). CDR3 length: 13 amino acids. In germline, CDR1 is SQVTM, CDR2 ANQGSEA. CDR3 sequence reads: CSVEGQGQETQYF. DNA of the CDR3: TGCAGCGTGGAAGGTCAGGGTCAAGAGACCCAGTACTTC. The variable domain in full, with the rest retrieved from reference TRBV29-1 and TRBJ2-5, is SAVISQKPSRDICQRGTSLTIQCQVDSQVTMMFWYRQQPGQSLTLIATANQGSEATYESGFVIDKFPISRPNLTFSTLTVSNMSPEDSSIYLCSVEGQGQETQYFGPGTRLLVL.

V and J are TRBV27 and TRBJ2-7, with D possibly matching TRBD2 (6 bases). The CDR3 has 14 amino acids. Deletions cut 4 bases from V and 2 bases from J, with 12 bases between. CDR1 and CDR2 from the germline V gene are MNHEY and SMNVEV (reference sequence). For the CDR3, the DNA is TGTGCCAGCAGTTCGGGGGACCGAGCCTACGAGCAGTACTTC. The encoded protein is CASSSGDRAYEQYF.

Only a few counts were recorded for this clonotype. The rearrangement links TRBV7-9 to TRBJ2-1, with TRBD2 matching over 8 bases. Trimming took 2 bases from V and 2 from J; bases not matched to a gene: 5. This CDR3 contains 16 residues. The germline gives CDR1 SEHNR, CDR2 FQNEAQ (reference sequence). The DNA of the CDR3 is TGTGCCAGCAGCTTACAAACTAGCGGTGCCTACAATGAGCAGTTCTTC. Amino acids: CASSLQTSGAYNEQFF.

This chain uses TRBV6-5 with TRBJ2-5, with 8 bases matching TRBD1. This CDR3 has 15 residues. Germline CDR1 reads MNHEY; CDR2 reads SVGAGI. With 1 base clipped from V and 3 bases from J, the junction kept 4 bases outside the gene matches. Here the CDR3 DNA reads TGTGCCAGCAGTTACTTGGGACAGGACGAAGAGACCCAGTACTTC. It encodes CASSYLGQDEETQYF.

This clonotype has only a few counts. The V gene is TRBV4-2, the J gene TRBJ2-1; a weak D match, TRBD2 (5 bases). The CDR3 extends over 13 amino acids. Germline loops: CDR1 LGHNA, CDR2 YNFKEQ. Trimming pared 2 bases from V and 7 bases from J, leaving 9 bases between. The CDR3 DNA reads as TGTGCCAGCAGCCAAACTAGATGGAATGAGCAGTTCTTC. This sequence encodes CASSQTRWNEQFF.

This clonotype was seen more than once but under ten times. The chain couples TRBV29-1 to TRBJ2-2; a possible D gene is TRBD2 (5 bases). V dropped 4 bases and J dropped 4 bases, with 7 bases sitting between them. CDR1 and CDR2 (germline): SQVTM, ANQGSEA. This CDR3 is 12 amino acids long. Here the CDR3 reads CSVAGFTGELFF. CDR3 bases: TGCAGCGTTGCGGGATTCACCGGGGAGCTGTTTTTT.

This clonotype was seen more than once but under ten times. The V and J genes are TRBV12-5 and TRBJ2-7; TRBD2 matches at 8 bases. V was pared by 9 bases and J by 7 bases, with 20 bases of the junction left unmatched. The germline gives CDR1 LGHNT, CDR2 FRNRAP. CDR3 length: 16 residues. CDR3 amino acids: CASKRKKAGVRSEQYF. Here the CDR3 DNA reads TGTGCTAGCAAGCGAAAAAAAGCGGGGGTGAGGAGTGAGCAGTACTTC.